This T cell receptor beta chain was identified during a study of blood T cell repertoires in COVID-19. Study background: Sites in the United States, Italy and Spain provided acute and convalescent COVID-19 samples. The analysed material was cDNA or gDNA that came from T cells, B-cell-depleted T cells, or PBMCs.

Enrolled through a virtual design, the participants were between roughly 18 and 90 years of age and came from some 26 US areas. Assignment of participants to cohorts was predicated upon participant-reported clinical history. The data were produced by immunoSEQ multiplex PCR, yet TCRdb's version contains in-frame clones alone and is incomplete. This sample has under 350,000 clones, with roughly nine tenths found just once. This CDR3 is 18 amino acids long. V lost 4 bases and J lost 0; bases outside the gene matches: 9. Per germline, CDR1 SNHLY and CDR2 FYNNEI. The sequenced material came from PBMCs or T cells enriched from blood (not recorded which). This clonotype originated in a man in his fifties or sixties who had recovered from COVID-19. The chain is built from TRBV2 and TRBJ2-6; 7 nucleotides agree with TRBD1. The CDR3 protein is CASSAQGILLSGANVLTF. The CDR3 coding sequence is TGTGCCAGCAGTGCACAGGGGATTTTGCTCTCTGGGGCCAACGTCCTGACTTTC. Using reference TRBV2 and TRBJ2-6 for the parts outside the CDR3, the full variable domain is EPEVTQTPSHQVTQMGQEVILRCVPISNHLYFYWYRQILGQKVEFLVSFYNNEISEKSEIFDDQFSVERPDGSNFTLKIRSTKLEDSAMYFCASSAQGILLSGANVLTFGAGSRLTVL.